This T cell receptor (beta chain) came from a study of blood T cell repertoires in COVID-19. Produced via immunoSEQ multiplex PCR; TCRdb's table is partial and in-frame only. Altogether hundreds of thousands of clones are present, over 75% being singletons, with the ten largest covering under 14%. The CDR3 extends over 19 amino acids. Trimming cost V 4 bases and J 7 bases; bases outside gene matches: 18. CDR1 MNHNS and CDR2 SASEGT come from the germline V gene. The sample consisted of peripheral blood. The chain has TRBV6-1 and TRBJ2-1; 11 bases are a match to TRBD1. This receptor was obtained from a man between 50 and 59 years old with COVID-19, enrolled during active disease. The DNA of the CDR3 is TGTGCCAGCAGTGGCTCGGGACAGGGGGAAGCTGGAGTAGGTAATGAGCAGTTCTTC. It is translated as CASSGSGQGEAGVGNEQFF.